These T cell receptor beta chains were read from a single sample in a study of OX40 agonist ivuxolimab in advanced cancers. Data came from immunoSEQ multiplex PCR; TCRdb stores just in-frame clones and leaves some out. The sample carries 100,000 or so clones, 89% recorded once. The starting material was CD4+ or CD8+ T cells sorted from blood, obtained in a trial of the OX40 agonist ivuxolimab. All receptors come from an adult with an advanced solid tumor such as melanoma, head and neck, liver or kidney cancer. Each CDR3 is given with its conserved first and last residue. A D gene is named only where the DNA matches it firmly. Rows give clone size only sometimes, using once, few, many, or a class for an expanded clone.

clone size,D gene,CDR3 length,V gene,J gene,CDR3 protein,CDR3 DNA
-,-,13,TRBV2,TRBJ2-6,CASRTSGANVLTF,TGTGCCAGCAGGACCTCTGGGGCCAACGTCCTGACTTTC
-,-,14,TRBV27,TRBJ1-2,CASGRGGTVYGYTF,TGTGCCAGCGGGCGGGGGGGGACCGTTTATGGCTACACCTTC
-,TRBD1,15,TRBV29-1,TRBJ2-2,CSGKTGGANTGELFF,TGCAGCGGAAAGACAGGGGGCGCGAACACCGGGGAGCTGTTTTTT
few,-,15,TRBV15,TRBJ2-2,CATSRGGVSTGELFF,TGTGCCACCAGCAGAGGCGGGGTGAGCACCGGGGAGCTGTTTTTT
-,TRBD2,16,TRBV5-1,TRBJ2-2,CASSLVPSGSPGELFF,TGCGCCAGCAGCTTGGTTCCTAGCGGGAGTCCCGGGGAGCTGTTTTTT
-,TRBD2,19,TRBV7-2,TRBJ2-3,CASSPGLAGARVGTDTQYF,TGTGCCAGCAGCCCCGGACTAGCGGGGGCGCGGGTCGGCACAGATACGCAGTATTTT
-,-,18,TRBV5-1,TRBJ2-2,CASSLPRTVATNTGELFF,TGCGCCAGCAGCTTGCCGAGGACAGTTGCCACGAACACCGGGGAGCTGTTTTTT
few,-,14,TRBV30,TRBJ2-3,CAWKVGGFGVTQYF,TGTGCCTGGAAGGTGGGGGGTTTTGGAGTTACGCAGTATTTT
-,TRBD2,18,TRBV4-1,TRBJ2-2,CASSQGLAGGANTGELFF,TGCGCCAGCAGCCAAGGACTAGCGGGAGGCGCGAACACCGGGGAGCTGTTTTTT
-,-,14,TRBV2,TRBJ1-2,CASSAAGTRSGYTF,TGTGCCAGCAGTGCGGCAGGGACCCGGAGTGGCTACACCTTC
-,-,14,TRBV6-5,TRBJ2-1,CASSTGLVSNEQFF,TGTGCCAGCAGTACGGGCCTCGTCAGCAATGAGCAGTTCTTC
-,-,15,TRBV19,TRBJ2-7,CASSIFGGSTYEQYF,TGTGCCAGTAGTATATTTGGCGGCTCGACCTACGAGCAGTACTTC
-,TRBD1,16,TRBV5-8,TRBJ1-4,CASSLKGRGTDEKLFF,TGTGCCAGCAGCTTGAAGGGCAGGGGGACGGATGAAAAACTGTTTTTT
once,-,15,TRBV15,TRBJ1-1,CATSSYQGVNTEAFF,TGTGCCACCAGCAGTTACCAGGGAGTGAACACTGAAGCTTTCTTT
-,-,16,TRBV30,TRBJ1-2,CAWRVRSRGLYYGYTF,TGTGCCTGGAGGGTGAGGTCGAGGGGACTTTACTATGGCTACACCTTC
few,-,16,TRBV7-9,TRBJ1-5,CASSAGKGVGNQPQHF,TGTGCCAGCAGCGCGGGGAAAGGGGTTGGCAATCAGCCCCAGCATTTT
-,-,14,TRBV6-1,TRBJ1-6,CASSEANRGTPLHF,TGTGCCAGCAGTGAAGCGAATCGGGGGACACCCCTCCACTTT
-,-,12,TRBV5-6,TRBJ1-3,CASSFGRNTIYF,TGTGCCAGCAGCTTCGGTCGAAACACCATATATTTT
once,TRBD1,13,TRBV5-1,TRBJ1-1,CASSLEQGPEAFF,TGCGCCAGCAGCTTGGAACAGGGGCCTGAAGCTTTCTTT
-,-,15,TRBV27,TRBJ1-2,CASSLTSPGRDGYTF,TGTGCCAGCAGTTTAACCTCTCCAGGACGGGATGGCTACACCTTC
-,-,15,TRBV6-5,TRBJ1-1,CASSQTGQLNTEAFF,TGTGCCAGCAGCCAAACCGGACAGCTGAACACTGAAGCTTTCTTT
few,TRBD2,16,TRBV19,TRBJ2-1,CASSPPGLVTYNEQFF,TGTGCCAGTAGTCCACCGGGACTAGTTACCTACAATGAGCAGTTCTTC
once,-,11,TRBV28,TRBJ1-2,CASSSGRGYTF,TGTGCCAGCAGTTCAGGTCGCGGCTACACCTTC
-,TRBD1,16,TRBV13,TRBJ2-2,CASSLGRTGVAGELFF,TGTGCCAGCAGCTTAGGCAGGACAGGGGTGGCCGGGGAGCTGTTTTTT
-,-,13,TRBV28,TRBJ1-1,CASIVAPGLEAFF,TGTGCCAGCATCGTGGCCCCAGGGCTCGAAGCTTTCTTT
-,-,15,TRBV12-5,TRBJ1-2,CASGLGGQTNYGYTF,TGTGCTAGTGGTTTAGGGGGACAAACTAACTATGGCTACACCTTC
-,TRBD2,20,TRBV7-3,TRBJ2-2,CASSLKPLLAGGTNTGELFF,TGTGCCAGCAGCTTAAAGCCCCTACTAGCGGGAGGGACAAACACCGGGGAGCTGTTTTTT
-,TRBD1,14,TRBV27,TRBJ1-2,CASRRQGLDYGYTF,TGTGCCAGCAGAAGACAGGGTTTAGACTATGGCTACACCTTC
-,-,11,TRBV7-9,TRBJ2-7,CASTAGDEQYF,TGTGCCAGCACTGCAGGGGACGAGCAGTACTTC
-,-,13,TRBV30,TRBJ1-5,CAWSVRGGRERYF,TGTGCCTGGAGCGTTCGGGGAGGCAGGGAACGGTATTTT
-,-,15,TRBV27,TRBJ1-1,CASSSQRGVNTEAFF,TGTGCCAGCAGTTCACAACGAGGGGTTAACACTGAAGCTTTCTTT
-,-,14,TRBV10-2,TRBJ1-1,CASSVQGWNTEAFF,TGCGCCAGCAGCGTACAGGGTTGGAACACTGAAGCTTTCTTT
-,-,14,TRBV5-1,TRBJ1-2,CASTPAGANYGYTF,TGCGCCAGCACCCCCGCGGGGGCGAACTATGGCTACACCTTC
-,-,12,TRBV2,TRBJ2-5,CATRDIGETQYF,TGTGCCACCCGGGACATCGGAGAGACCCAGTACTTC
once,-,12,TRBV6-6,TRBJ2-2,CASIGSTGELFF,TGTGCCAGCATAGGGTCAACCGGGGAGCTGTTTTTT
-,TRBD1,16,TRBV7-8,TRBJ2-7,CASSLVGGQGSYEQYF,TGTGCCAGCAGCTTAGTCGGGGGACAGGGTTCCTACGAGCAGTACTTC
-,TRBD1,17,TRBV5-4,TRBJ2-6,CASSTFDRGPGANVLTF,TGTGCCAGCAGCACCTTCGACAGGGGGCCTGGGGCCAACGTCCTGACTTTC
-,TRBD2,17,TRBV28,TRBJ2-7,CASSLGVTSGSTYEQYF,TGTGCCAGCAGTTTAGGGGTGACTAGCGGGAGCACCTACGAGCAGTACTTC
few,-,14,TRBV2,TRBJ1-6,CASTQGQYNSPLHF,TGTGCCAGCACCCAAGGACAGTATAATTCACCCCTCCACTTT
-,-,15,TRBV7-3,TRBJ2-2,CASSPRGSYTGELFF,TGTGCCAGCAGCCCCAGGGGCTCTTACACCGGGGAGCTGTTTTTT
-,-,16,TRBV2,TRBJ2-7,CASSDVAEPHFVEQYF,TGTGCCAGCAGTGATGTAGCGGAGCCCCACTTTGTCGAGCAGTACTTC
-,TRBD1,13,TRBV2,TRBJ1-4,CASMDRAAGKLFF,TGTGCCAGCATGGACAGGGCTGCGGGAAAACTGTTTTTT
-,-,14,TRBV5-6,TRBJ1-3,CASSQESSGNTIYF,TGTGCCAGCAGCCAGGAGAGCTCTGGAAACACCATATATTTT
-,TRBD1,15,TRBV7-9,TRBJ1-6,CASTTGGTYNSPLHF,TGTGCCAGCACTACAGGGGGCACCTATAATTCACCCCTCCACTTT
-,-,18,TRBV7-9,TRBJ2-7,CASSPGQGLTSGRDEQYF,TGTGCCAGCAGCCCGGGACAGGGGCTTACTAGCGGGAGAGATGAGCAGTACTTC
once,TRBD2,17,TRBV5-1,TRBJ2-3,CASSGTSGGRGTDTQYF,TGCGCCAGCAGCGGGACTAGCGGGGGACGAGGCACAGATACGCAGTATTTT
-,-,13,TRBV7-9,TRBJ2-5,CASSLPGSETQYF,TGTGCCAGCAGCTTACCAGGGTCAGAGACCCAGTACTTC
-,-,14,TRBV7-2,TRBJ1-5,CASSLGQQTQPQHF,TGTGCCAGCAGCTTAGGGCAGCAGACCCAGCCCCAGCATTTT
-,-,15,TRBV5-1,TRBJ1-1,CASSLVAGAGTEAFF,TGCGCCAGCAGCTTGGTGGCAGGGGCTGGCACTGAAGCTTTCTTT
-,-,15,TRBV30,TRBJ2-7,CAWGRARVGSGEQYF,TGTGCCTGGGGTAGGGCTCGGGTGGGATCTGGCGAGCAGTACTTC
-,-,13,TRBV6-6,TRBJ2-3,CASSPASADTQYF,TGTGCCAGCAGCCCCGCTTCGGCAGATACGCAGTATTTT
-,TRBD1,16,TRBV19,TRBJ1-5,CASSPRDRGGNQPQHF,TGTGCCAGTAGTCCCCGGGACAGGGGGGGCAATCAGCCCCAGCATTTT
-,TRBD1,14,TRBV30,TRBJ1-5,CAWESTGGGQPQHF,TGTGCCTGGGAGAGTACAGGGGGTGGACAGCCCCAGCATTTT
once,TRBD2,15,TRBV29-1,TRBJ2-3,CSVVGTSGSTDTQYF,TGCAGCGTTGTGGGGACTAGCGGAAGCACAGATACGCAGTATTTT
-,TRBD1,14,TRBV30,TRBJ1-3,CAWKNRGPGNTIYF,TGTGCCTGGAAGAACAGGGGGCCCGGAAACACCATATATTTT
-,-,15,TRBV28,TRBJ1-5,CASSLNRVSNQPQHF,TGTGCCAGCAGTCTGAACAGGGTTAGCAATCAGCCCCAGCATTTT
-,-,14,TRBV7-8,TRBJ2-7,CASSTDQVRYEQYF,TGTGCCAGCAGCACAGACCAGGTGCGCTACGAGCAGTACTTC
once,TRBD1,13,TRBV7-8,TRBJ2-2,CASSYDRGWELFF,TGTGCCAGCAGCTATGACAGGGGGTGGGAGCTGTTTTTT
-,-,12,TRBV5-4,TRBJ2-3,CASSRPSDTQYF,TGTGCCAGCAGCCGCCCCTCAGATACGCAGTATTTT
-,-,14,TRBV10-1,TRBJ2-4,CASSESGQLNIQYF,TGCGCCAGCAGTGAGTCTGGGCAGCTAAACATTCAGTACTTC